The rows below give T cell receptor beta chains drawn from one sample of a study of T cell responses to AZD1222 COVID-19 vaccine. Measured with immunoSEQ multiplex PCR; TCRdb has only the in-frame clones, and not every one. The sample carries about 140,000 clones, over 75% recorded once. The material was peripheral blood, obtained on day 0 of AZD1222 vaccination. The receptor source for this set is an adult in good health. Both conserved end residues are part of each CDR3. Fields, in order: J gene, V gene, D gene, clone size, CDR3 DNA, CDR3 protein. D genes are given only for firm matches. Not every row has a clone size; where given, it reads once, few, many or a size class.

J: TRBJ1-5
V: TRBV11-2
D: -
size: few
DNA: TGTGCCAGCAGCTTAAACTCTGGTCAGCCCCAGCATTTT
CDR3: CASSLNSGQPQHF

J: TRBJ2-7
V: TRBV6-5
D: -
size: once
DNA: TGTGCCAGCAGTTACGAGTGGGAGCAGTACTTC
CDR3: CASSYEWEQYF

J: TRBJ1-1
V: TRBV10-3
D: -
size: -
DNA: TGTGCCATCAGTGGGTGGGAGAACACTGAAGCTTTCTTT
CDR3: CAISGWENTEAFF

J: TRBJ1-3
V: TRBV25-1
D: -
size: -
DNA: TGTGCCAGCAGTGAATACGGCTCTCCTGGAAACACCATATATTTT
CDR3: CASSEYGSPGNTIYF

J: TRBJ1-1
V: TRBV15
D: -
size: -
DNA: TGTGCCACCAGCAGAGATCGAACAGGGCAAGCTGAAGCTTTCTTT
CDR3: CATSRDRTGQAEAFF

J: TRBJ2-3
V: TRBV19
D: -
size: -
DNA: TGTGCCAGTAGTATGAAACTTCAGCCCCTATTAACAGATACGCAGTATTTT
CDR3: CASSMKLQPLLTDTQYF

J: TRBJ1-3
V: TRBV11-2
D: TRBD1
size: -
DNA: TGTGCCAGCAGCCGAGCGAGACAGGGTTTAAACACCATATATTTT
CDR3: CASSRARQGLNTIYF

J: TRBJ1-1
V: TRBV28
D: -
size: -
DNA: TGTGCCAGCAGCCCCCCCGCGTTTTTTGACACTGAAGCTTTCTTT
CDR3: CASSPPAFFDTEAFF

J: TRBJ2-5
V: TRBV27
D: -
size: -
DNA: TGTGCCAGCAGTTTCTCAGCGGTGGTGGAGACCCAGTACTTC
CDR3: CASSFSAVVETQYF

J: TRBJ1-1
V: TRBV27
D: -
size: -
DNA: TGTGCCAGCAGTTTGGGACCTGAAGCTTTCTTT
CDR3: CASSLGPEAFF

J: TRBJ1-6
V: TRBV10-3
D: -
size: -
DNA: TGTGCCATCAGTGAACAAAGCTCCTATAATTCACCCCTCCACTTT
CDR3: CAISEQSSYNSPLHF

J: TRBJ1-1
V: TRBV7-9
D: -
size: -
DNA: TGTGCCAGCAGCTCCCGACAGAACACTGAAGCTTTCTTT
CDR3: CASSSRQNTEAFF

J: TRBJ2-7
V: TRBV11-2
D: -
size: -
DNA: TGTGCCAGCAGCCCCCTAGCCCGGGACTCACGAGACGAGCAGTACTTC
CDR3: CASSPLARDSRDEQYF

J: TRBJ1-2
V: TRBV7-9
D: TRBD1
size: -
DNA: TGTGCCAGCAGCTACAGGACAGGGAGTAGGGAGAACTATGGCTACACCTTC
CDR3: CASSYRTGSRENYGYTF

J: TRBJ2-7
V: TRBV7-3
D: -
size: once
DNA: TGTGCCAGCAGCTCCTATGGTACCGGATACGAGCAGTACTTC
CDR3: CASSSYGTGYEQYF

J: TRBJ2-2
V: TRBV6-5
D: TRBD2
size: -
DNA: TGTGCCAGCAGTTACTCGGGGGGGGGCACCGGGGAGCTGTTTTTT
CDR3: CASSYSGGGTGELFF

J: TRBJ2-1
V: TRBV5-4
D: -
size: -
DNA: TGTGCCAGCAGCCCGAGCTCCTACAATGAGCAGTTCTTC
CDR3: CASSPSSYNEQFF

J: TRBJ2-1
V: TRBV27
D: -
size: -
DNA: TGTGCCAGCAGTTTAGAAAGATCCAATGAGCAGTTCTTC
CDR3: CASSLERSNEQFF

J: TRBJ2-7
V: TRBV27
D: -
size: -
DNA: TGTGCCAGTCACTCCCAAGGGACCTACGAGCAGTACTTC
CDR3: CASHSQGTYEQYF

J: TRBJ2-7
V: TRBV6-5
D: -
size: -
DNA: TGTGCCAGCAACCCCCCTGACAGGACGTACTACGAGCAGTACTTC
CDR3: CASNPPDRTYYEQYF

J: TRBJ2-2
V: TRBV4-1
D: -
size: -
DNA: TGCGCCAGCAGCAAACCGTTGGGGACCGGGGAGCTGTTTTTT
CDR3: CASSKPLGTGELFF

J: TRBJ1-3
V: TRBV6-2/TRBV6-3
D: TRBD1
size: -
DNA: TGTGCCAGCAGTTGCCTCGTTTACCGGGACAGGGAAGAAGACACCATATATTTT
CDR3: CASSCLVYRDREEDTIYF

J: TRBJ2-7
V: TRBV21-1
D: -
size: -
DNA: TGTGCCAGCAGCAAAATTCGTCCCTACGAGCAGTACTTC
CDR3: CASSKIRPYEQYF

J: TRBJ1-4
V: TRBV6-5
D: -
size: -
DNA: TGTGCCAGCAGTTCGAACAGGGCAATTAATGAAAAACTGTTTTTT
CDR3: CASSSNRAINEKLFF

J: TRBJ2-5
V: TRBV5-1
D: TRBD2
size: -
DNA: TGCGCCAGCAGCTTCGAGCGGGGGCCGGAGACCCAGTACTTC
CDR3: CASSFERGPETQYF

J: TRBJ1-5
V: TRBV3-1/TRBV3-2
D: TRBD1
size: -
DNA: TGTGCCAGCAGCCAAGGACAGGGGAATCAGCCCCAGCATTTT
CDR3: CASSQGQGNQPQHF

J: TRBJ1-5
V: TRBV7-9
D: -
size: once
DNA: TGTGCCAGCAGCGCCCGGGGAGGTCAGCCCCAGCATTTT
CDR3: CASSARGGQPQHF

J: TRBJ1-2
V: TRBV7-6
D: TRBD1
size: -
DNA: TGTGCCAGCAGCTTCCGACAGGGGGCCATCTATGGCTACACCTTC
CDR3: CASSFRQGAIYGYTF

J: TRBJ2-7
V: TRBV27
D: TRBD1
size: -
DNA: TGTGCCAGCAGTTTGACAGGGGACTGGTCCTACGAGCAGTACTTC
CDR3: CASSLTGDWSYEQYF

J: TRBJ1-2
V: TRBV19
D: -
size: -
DNA: TGTGCCAGTACCCATAGTTCGAGGGCGGATACTATCTATGGCTACACCTTC
CDR3: CASTHSSRADTIYGYTF

J: TRBJ1-6
V: TRBV28
D: -
size: -
DNA: TGTGCCAGCAGTTTAGGGCAGAACTATAATTCACCCCTCCACTTT
CDR3: CASSLGQNYNSPLHF

J: TRBJ2-7
V: TRBV5-1
D: -
size: once
DNA: TGCGCCAGCAGCTTCGCTGATCTCTCCTACGAGCAGTACTTC
CDR3: CASSFADLSYEQYF

J: TRBJ1-1
V: TRBV5-4
D: TRBD1
size: -
DNA: TGTGCCAGCAGCCAGGGGGGAGGGAACACTGAAGCTTTCTTT
CDR3: CASSQGGGNTEAFF

J: TRBJ1-5
V: TRBV9
D: -
size: -
DNA: TGTGCCAGCAGCGTTAGCGGGGGAAGTCAGCCCCAGCATTTT
CDR3: CASSVSGGSQPQHF

J: TRBJ2-3
V: TRBV5-8
D: -
size: -
DNA: TGTGCCAGCAGCTTGATATTCTGGGTGGACACTTCCACAGATACGCAGTATTTT
CDR3: CASSLIFWVDTSTDTQYF

J: TRBJ2-3
V: TRBV19
D: -
size: -
DNA: TGTGCCAGTAGTCCGTACTTCGCAGATACGCAGTATTTT
CDR3: CASSPYFADTQYF

J: TRBJ2-7
V: TRBV7-6
D: -
size: -
DNA: TGTGCCAGCAGCTTAGTGCATACGGGACTTTCCTACGAGCAGTACTTC
CDR3: CASSLVHTGLSYEQYF

J: TRBJ1-3
V: TRBV6-5
D: -
size: -
DNA: TGTGCCAGCAGCCTTGACAGCAGCTCTGGAAACACCATATATTTT
CDR3: CASSLDSSSGNTIYF

J: TRBJ2-2
V: TRBV19
D: TRBD2
size: -
DNA: TGTGCCAGTAGTTCAGGACTAGCGGGAGTGTTGAACACCGGGGAGCTGTTTTTT
CDR3: CASSSGLAGVLNTGELFF

J: TRBJ2-1
V: TRBV5-1
D: -
size: -
DNA: TGCGCCAGCAGCAACCTATATCCCTATAGTGAGCAGTTCTTC
CDR3: CASSNLYPYSEQFF

J: TRBJ2-2
V: TRBV12-3/TRBV12-4
D: -
size: once
DNA: TGTGCCAGCAGTACGAGGACCGGGGAGCTGTTTTTT
CDR3: CASSTRTGELFF

J: TRBJ1-1
V: TRBV4-1
D: TRBD1
size: -
DNA: TGCGCCAGCAGCCAGGGACAGGTGAACACTGAAGCTTTCTTT
CDR3: CASSQGQVNTEAFF

J: TRBJ1-6
V: TRBV4-2
D: -
size: -
DNA: TGTGCCAGCAGCCCCCATAAGGGAGCCGGTAATTCACCCCTCCACTTT
CDR3: CASSPHKGAGNSPLHF

J: TRBJ2-7
V: TRBV2
D: -
size: once
DNA: TGTGCCAGCACTCATCGGGCCTACGAGCAGTACTTC
CDR3: CASTHRAYEQYF

J: TRBJ2-3
V: TRBV5-1
D: -
size: -
DNA: TGCGCCAGCAGCGGGACCCCCGGGACAGATACGCAGTATTTT
CDR3: CASSGTPGTDTQYF

J: TRBJ1-6
V: TRBV7-2
D: -
size: -
DNA: TGTGCCAGCAGCCCCTTTTTGGCCTATAATTCACCCCTCCACTTT
CDR3: CASSPFLAYNSPLHF

J: TRBJ2-5
V: TRBV7-9
D: TRBD2
size: -
DNA: TGTGCCAGCAGCTGGGCCTCGGGAGGTTATCAAGCAGAGACCCAGTACTTC
CDR3: CASSWASGGYQAETQYF

J: TRBJ2-5
V: TRBV4-2
D: TRBD2
size: -
DNA: TGTGCCAGCAGACCTCCGGGACTAGCGGCCCCGAGGGGGCAAGAGACCCAGTACTTC
CDR3: CASRPPGLAAPRGQETQYF

J: TRBJ2-5
V: TRBV11-2
D: TRBD2
size: -
DNA: TGTGCCAGCAGCTTAGGGGGCCTAGCGGGGAGGCAAGAGACCCAGTACTTC
CDR3: CASSLGGLAGRQETQYF

J: TRBJ1-2
V: TRBV7-9
D: -
size: -
DNA: TGTGCCAGCGGTATTATGGGCTATGGCTACACCTTC
CDR3: CASGIMGYGYTF

J: TRBJ1-2
V: TRBV6-1
D: TRBD1
size: -
DNA: TGTGCCAGCAGTGAAAGGGGGCCCTATGGCTACACCTTC
CDR3: CASSERGPYGYTF

J: TRBJ1-4
V: TRBV20-1
D: -
size: once
DNA: TGCAGTGCTAGTGAGATTCAGGGCTATGGAAAACTGTTTTTT
CDR3: CSASEIQGYGKLFF

J: TRBJ1-4
V: TRBV11-2
D: -
size: -
DNA: TGTGCCAGCAGCCCCGCGGGAACTTTTAATGAAAAACTGTTTTTT
CDR3: CASSPAGTFNEKLFF

J: TRBJ1-4
V: TRBV28
D: -
size: -
DNA: TGTGCCATCGCATGGGGGGTAGGGGAAAAACTGTTTTTT
CDR3: CAIAWGVGEKLFF

J: TRBJ1-4
V: TRBV27
D: -
size: -
DNA: TGTGCCAGCAGTTTACAGCATGCGGCTAATGAAAAACTGTTTTTT
CDR3: CASSLQHAANEKLFF

J: TRBJ1-1
V: TRBV28
D: -
size: -
DNA: TGTGCCACCGGGGGCGGGGGCACGAACACTGAAGCTTTCTTT
CDR3: CATGGGGTNTEAFF

J: TRBJ2-3
V: TRBV7-2
D: -
size: -
DNA: TGTGCCAGCAGCTTACAGGGCACAGATACGCAGTATTTT
CDR3: CASSLQGTDTQYF

J: TRBJ2-1
V: TRBV4-2
D: -
size: once
DNA: TGTGCCAGCAGCCAAAGGGGGGGTTACAATGAGCAGTTCTTC
CDR3: CASSQRGGYNEQFF

J: TRBJ2-7
V: TRBV28
D: TRBD2
size: -
DNA: TGTGCCAGCAGTTTATCAGCGGGAGGAGGCTACGAGCAGTACTTC
CDR3: CASSLSAGGGYEQYF

J: TRBJ1-1
V: TRBV12-1
D: -
size: -
DNA: TGTGCCAGCAGCTTTAGGCGTCGGATGAACACTGAAGCTTTCTTT
CDR3: CASSFRRRMNTEAFF